The next 27 T cell receptor beta chains were all read from a single sample in a study of cytomegalovirus exposure and HLA in healthy donors. Vbeta (60) and Jbeta (13) primers were used in the PCR. The method was immunoSEQ multiplex PCR; TCRdb's version includes in-frame clones alone and lacks a portion of them. Here the sample spans about 160,000 clones, 60% to 80% being singletons. Input material: PBMCs. These receptors were obtained from a man between 50 and 59 years old in good health and CMV-seropositive.

The count of this clone is one. The J gene is TRBJ2-7, the V gene TRBV27, with D unclear. Germline assignment: CDR1 MNHEY and CDR2 SMNVEV (reference sequence). Trimming took 6 bases from V and 4 from J, leaving 16 bases between them. The CDR3 runs 14 residues. CDR3 sequence reads: CASSQQVPPYEQYF. The CDR3 nucleotides read TGTGCCAGCAGCCAACAAGTACCCCCTTACGAGCAGTACTTC.

The CDR3 protein is CASSLSRGPQETQYF. The DNA of the CDR3 is TGTGCCAGCAGCTTGTCGCGGGGGCCCCAAGAGACCCAGTACTTC. The V call is TRBV7-9, the J call TRBJ2-5, with D possibly matching TRBD2 (7 bases). The CDR3 extends over 15 amino acids. The germline V and J ends were trimmed by 3 bases and 1 base, with 12 bases remaining between them. The germline V gene encodes CDR1 SEHNR and CDR2 FQNEAQ (reference sequence).

The rearrangement uses TRBV27 and TRBJ1-5, with 11 bases aligning to TRBD1. The CDR3 totals 14 residues. Germline trimming cut 5 bases from V and 6 bases from J; bases unmatched to any gene: 3. CDR1 is MNHEY, CDR2 SMNVEV, per germline (reference sequence). The CDR3 DNA sequence: TGTGCCAGCAGTCCAGGGACAGGGGGTCAGCCCCAGCATTTT. This encodes CASSPGTGGQPQHF.

This clone was seen a handful of times. The chain joins TRBV7-8 to TRBJ2-5, with D unclear. Deletions cut 1 base from V and 0 bases from J, with 9 bases between. CDR1 SGHVS and CDR2 FQNEAQ come from the germline V gene. The CDR3 consists of 15 residues. Written as DNA, the CDR3 is TGTGCCAGCAGCTTAGACTACACCTACCAAGAGACCCAGTACTTC. This codes for CASSLDYTYQETQYF. Looking up the rest from reference TRBV7-8 and TRBJ2-5 gives the full variable domain: GAGVSQSPRYKVAKRGQDVALRCDPISGHVSLFWYQQALGQGPEFLTYFQNEAQLDKSGLPSDRFFAERPEGSVSTLKIQRTQQEDSAVYLCASSLDYTYQETQYFGPGTRLLVL.

CDR3 sequence reads: CAWSVGRQGRTGNYGYTF. The CDR3 nucleotides are TGTGCCTGGAGTGTAGGCCGGCAGGGGCGCACTGGTAACTATGGCTACACCTTC. V is TRBV30 and J is TRBJ1-2; possible D gene TRBD1, 6 bases. CDR1 and CDR2 from the germline V gene are GTSNPN and SVGIG (reference sequence). V lost 0 bases, J lost 1 base, and 21 bases lay in between. There are 18 residues in the CDR3. Looking up the rest from reference TRBV30 and TRBJ1-2 gives the full variable domain: SQTIHQWPATLVQPVGSPLSLECTVEGTSNPNLYWYRQAAGRGLQLLFYSVGIGQISSEVPQNLSASRPQDRQFILSSKKLLLSDSGFYLCAWSVGRQGRTGNYGYTFGSGTRLTVV.

This clone occurred a few times. The rearrangement uses TRBV2 and TRBJ2-3, with 8 positions matching TRBD2. Trimming removed 5 bases from V and 3 bases from J; junction bases left unmatched: 7. This CDR3 region has 15 residues. CDR1 is SNHLY, CDR2 FYNNEI, per germline. CDR3: CASSSGTRRTDTQYF. In DNA form, the CDR3 reads TGTGCCAGCAGTTCCGGGACTAGGAGGACAGATACGCAGTATTTT.

The chain joins TRBV4-2 to TRBJ2-5; 7 bases line up with TRBD2. The better agreement between TRBJ2-7 and the DNA end casts doubt on the J call. Germline assignment: CDR1 LGHNA and CDR2 YNFKEQ. This CDR3 contains 14 residues. In DNA, the CDR3 is TGTGCCAGCAGCCAAGAGGGACTATCCTACGAGCAGTACTTC. Translation gives CASSQEGLSYEQYF.

About this clone: Its ends do not fully match the called genes, so a read error is possible. The V call is TRBV9, the J call TRBJ1-1; D uncertain. Germline lookup yields CDR1 SGDLS and CDR2 YYNGEE. This CDR3 has 9 residues. DNA of the CDR3: TGTGCCAGCAGCGCGACTTTAATCTTT. This gives the protein CASSATLIF.

This rearrangement joins TRBV6-1 to TRBJ1-2; D not certain. Trimming removed 8 bases at V and 6 bases at J, with 19 bases between. The CDR3 covers 14 residues. Germline-derived CDR1 and CDR2 are MNHNS and SASEGT. DNA for the CDR3: TGTGCCAGCTTACCCCAGTCGGGAATCAATGGCTACACCTTC. Translated, it gives CASLPQSGINGYTF.

The V call is TRBV27, the J call TRBJ2-1, with 8 bases matching TRBD2. V was clipped by 5 bases and J by 10 bases; unmatched bases: 7. Germline V CDR1 and CDR2: MNHEY, SMNVEV (reference sequence). The CDR3 is 13 residues long. The CDR3 DNA reads TGTGCCAGCAGTCCCCCGCGGGGGGCGGAGCAGTTCTTC. This translates into CASSPPRGAEQFF.

This clone was observed a single time. The rearrangement links TRBV7-9 to TRBJ1-4; D is ambiguous. Trimming took 1 base from V and 1 from J, leaving 19 bases between them. Germline CDR1 and CDR2: SEHNR and FQNEAQ (reference sequence). This CDR3 has 19 residues. This CDR3 reads CASSLGPPLSRLTNEKLFF. The CDR3 bases are TGTGCCAGCAGCTTAGGCCCCCCTCTATCCAGGTTAACTAATGAAAAACTGTTTTTT.

The chain is built from TRBV7-2 and TRBJ2-7; 9 bases match TRBD1. Germline CDR1 SGHTA, CDR2 FQGNSA. With V trimmed by 2 bases and J by 3 bases, 2 bases remained unmatched. The CDR3 totals 14 residues. The CDR3 spells CASSLQTGGYEQYF. The CDR3 nucleotides are TGTGCCAGCAGCTTACAGACAGGGGGCTACGAGCAGTACTTC.

The gene calls are TRBV19 and TRBJ1-5; 10 nucleotides align to TRBD1. The CDR3 loop spans 13 amino acids. Per germline, CDR1 LNHDA and CDR2 SQIVND (reference sequence). The junction had 4 bases not matched to a gene; V was cut back by 8 bases and J by 6 bases. The DNA of the CDR3 is TGTGCCAGTGATGGACAGGGGGTTCAGCCCCAGCATTTT. It specifies CASDGQGVQPQHF.

The chain employs TRBV28 and TRBJ1-3; 8 nucleotides agree with TRBD1. The CDR3 is 14 amino acids. Germline V gives CDR1 MDHEN, CDR2 SYDVKM. The V gene end was trimmed by 2 bases and the J gene end by 4 bases; junction bases not matched to a gene: 1. CDR3 sequence reads: CASSLRQGGNTIYF. CDR3 DNA: TGTGCCAGCAGTTTACGACAGGGGGGAAACACCATATATTTT.

The J gene is TRBJ2-1, the V gene TRBV10-1; 8 positions agree with TRBD2. The CDR3 consists of 17 residues. CDR1 and CDR2 from the germline V gene are WNHNN and SYGVQD (reference sequence). Trimming at V came to 2 bases and at J to 0 bases, leaving 6 bases not matched to a gene. Written as DNA, the CDR3 is TGCGCCAGCAGTGAGCTTAAGCGGGGGAGCTCCTACAATGAGCAGTTCTTC. Its protein product is CASSELKRGSSYNEQFF.

V is TRBV28 and J is TRBJ1-2; D not certain. The germline CDR1 and CDR2 sequences are MDHEN and SYDVKM. CDR3 length: 13 amino acids. V dropped 3 bases and J dropped 4 bases, with 9 bases sitting between them. Written as DNA, the CDR3 is TGTGCCAGCAGTTTCACTACGGTCTATGGCTACACCTTC. It translates to CASSFTTVYGYTF.

This clone is a singleton in its sample. This rearrangement joins TRBV5-6 to TRBJ1-1, with D maybe TRBD1 (5 bases). The CDR3 covers 15 residues. Per the germline V gene, CDR1 is SGHDT and CDR2 is YYEEEE. Between the trimmed V and J ends, which lost 0 bases and 0 bases, there was a span of 9 bases. The CDR3: CASSLVGGMNTEAFF. In DNA, the CDR3 is TGTGCCAGCAGCTTGGTGGGGGGTATGAACACTGAAGCTTTCTTT.

This clone was seen once. The genes are TRBV5-4 and TRBJ2-7; 12 nucleotides align to TRBD2. The CDR3 spans 15 residues. Germline V gives CDR1 SGHNT, CDR2 YYREEE (reference sequence). The trim removed 2 bases at V and 4 bases at J, leaving 4 bases unmatched. The CDR3 region has the DNA TGTGCCAGCAGCTTTAGACTAGCGGGGGAATACGAGCAGTACTTC. This translates into CASSFRLAGEYEQYF. The entire variable domain, with the rest obtained from reference TRBV5-4 and TRBJ2-7, is as follows: ETGVTQSPTHLIKTRGQQVTLRCSSQSGHNTVSWYQQALGQGPQFIFQYYREEENGRGNFPPRFSGLQFPNYSSELNVNALELDDSALYLCASSFRLAGEYEQYFGPGTRLTVT.

This rearrangement joins TRBV5-1 to TRBJ1-2; D may be TRBD1 (6 bases). The CDR3 is made up of 16 amino acids. Trimming pared 1 base from V and 4 bases from J, leaving 17 bases between. Germline V gene data show CDR1 as SGHRS and CDR2 as YFSETQ. Here the CDR3 reads CASSLTTGQLSYGYTF. The CDR3 coding sequence is TGCGCCAGCAGCTTGACCACGGGACAACTATCCTATGGCTACACCTTC. Full variable domain (missing parts from reference TRBV5-1 and TRBJ1-2): KAGVTQTPRYLIKTRGQQVTLSCSPISGHRSVSWYQQTPGQGLQFLFEYFSETQRNKGNFPGRFSGRQFSNSRSEMNVSTLELGDSALYLCASSLTTGQLSYGYTFGSGTRLTVV.

The rearrangement uses TRBV7-9 and TRBJ2-2; 7 bases align to TRBD2. The CDR3 is 17 amino acids. J lost 1 base, V lost 4 bases, and 9 bases had no gene match. CDR1 and CDR2 from the germline V gene are SEHNR and FQNEAQ (reference sequence). Here the CDR3 DNA reads TGTGCCAGCAGCTCCACGACGGGGGGAAGGAACACCGGGGAGCTGTTTTTT. This translates into CASSSTTGGRNTGELFF.

The chain is built from TRBV6-5 and TRBJ1-2; 9 bases agree with TRBD1. CDR3 length equals 14 residues. Trimming took 7 bases from V and 5 from J; bases not matched to a gene: 8. Germline CDR1 reads MNHEY; CDR2 reads SVGAGI. CDR3 protein: CASNPGTGLYGYTF. For the CDR3, the DNA is TGTGCCAGCAACCCCGGGACAGGGCTTTATGGCTACACCTTC.

The rearrangement links TRBV5-1 to TRBJ1-2; TRBD1 matches at 7 bases. The germline gives CDR1 SGHRS, CDR2 YFSETQ. This CDR3 is 16 amino acids long. The V segment lost 0 bases and the J segment 4 bases; nucleotides outside the gene matches: 9. The CDR3 spells CASSLAATGLSYGYTF. The CDR3, as DNA: TGCGCCAGCAGCTTGGCGGCGACAGGGCTGAGCTATGGCTACACCTTC.

V gene TRBV4-2 combines with J gene TRBJ2-1, with 8 bases that match TRBD1. The CDR3 runs 15 residues. CDR1 and CDR2 (germline): LGHNA, YNFKEQ. The V gene end was trimmed by 4 bases and the J gene end by 7 bases; junction bases not matched to a gene: 9. Written as DNA, the CDR3 is TGTGCCAGCAGCCCCTGGTCTACAGGGGGGAATGAGCAGTTCTTC. Amino acids: CASSPWSTGGNEQFF.

The rearrangement links TRBV6-9 to TRBJ2-2; D possibly corresponds to TRBD2 (6 bases). This CDR3 is built from 16 residues. Trimming took 1 base from V and 6 from J, leaving 15 bases between them. Germline V gene data show CDR1 as MNHGY and CDR2 as SVAAGI. Here the CDR3 DNA reads TGTGCCAGCAGTTATTATAGTGAGACTAGTGCCGGGGAGCTGTTTTTT. The encoded protein is CASSYYSETSAGELFF.

The gene calls are TRBV5-6 and TRBJ1-1; D uncertain. CDR3 length: 14 amino acids. Trimming cost V 0 bases and J 3 bases, with 9 bases left between them. The germline CDR1 and CDR2 sequences are SGHDT and YYEEEE. The CDR3 DNA reads TGTGCCAGCAGCTTGGCCGGGGTGGACACTGAAGCTTTCTTT. Amino acid sequence: CASSLAGVDTEAFF. Filled out from reference TRBV5-6 and TRBJ1-1, the complete variable domain reads DAGVTQSPTHLIKTRGQQVTLRCSPKSGHDTVSWYQQALGQGPQFIFQYYEEEERQRGNFPDRFSGHQFPNYSSELNVNALLLGDSALYLCASSLAGVDTEAFFGQGTRLTVV.

The J gene is TRBJ2-7, the V gene TRBV25-1, with a possible D match to TRBD1 (6 bases). CDR1 is MGHDK and CDR2 is SYGVNS in the germline V gene. V shed 8 bases and J shed 5 bases, with 10 bases lying between them. CDR3 length equals 11 residues. The CDR3 coding sequence is TGTGCCAGCGGGACATTCGACGAGCAGTACTTC. This codes for CASGTFDEQYF.

This clone was seen a single time. In the same sample, other DNA sequences code for this CDR3. The chain has TRBV7-9 and TRBJ1-2; 7 nucleotides line up with TRBD1. This CDR3 has 12 amino acids. The germline V gene encodes CDR1 SEHNR and CDR2 FQNEAQ (reference sequence). J gave up 7 bases and V 5 bases, and 4 bases lay outside the gene matches. This CDR3 reads CASSRTGAGYTF. CDR3 in DNA: TGTGCCAGCAGCCGTACAGGGGCTGGCTACACCTTC.